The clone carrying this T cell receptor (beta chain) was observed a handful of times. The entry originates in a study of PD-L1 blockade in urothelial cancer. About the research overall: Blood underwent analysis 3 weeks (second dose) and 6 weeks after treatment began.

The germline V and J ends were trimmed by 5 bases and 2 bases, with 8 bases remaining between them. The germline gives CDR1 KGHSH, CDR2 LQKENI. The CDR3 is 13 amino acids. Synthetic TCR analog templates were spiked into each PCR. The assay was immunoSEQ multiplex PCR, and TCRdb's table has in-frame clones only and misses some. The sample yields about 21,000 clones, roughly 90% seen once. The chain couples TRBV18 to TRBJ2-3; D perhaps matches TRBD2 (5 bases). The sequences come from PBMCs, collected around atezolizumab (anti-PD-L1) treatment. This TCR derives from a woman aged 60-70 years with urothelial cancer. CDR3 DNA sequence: TGTGCCAGCTCAGACGGGGTCACAGATACGCAGTATTTT. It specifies CASSDGVTDTQYF.